Listed here are 2 T cell receptor beta chains from one sample, sequenced in a study of OX40 agonist ivuxolimab in advanced cancers. Only in-frame clones appear in the TCRdb table, and some are missing; sequencing was by immunoSEQ multiplex PCR. This table holds under 75,000 clones, roughly 89% found once. Source: CD4+ or CD8+ T cells sorted from blood, taken in a trial of the OX40 agonist ivuxolimab. Receptors originate from an adult with an advanced solid tumor such as melanoma, head and neck, liver or kidney cancer.

The chain joins TRBV5-4 to TRBJ1-1; D may be TRBD1 (5 bases). V lost 0 bases to trimming and J lost 3 bases, with 12 bases between them. Per the germline V gene, CDR1 is SGHNT and CDR2 is YYREEE (reference sequence). The length of the CDR3 is 15 residues. This CDR3 is CASSLGLRDHTEAFF. The CDR3 bases are TGTGCCAGCAGCTTGGGCCTCCGGGACCACACTGAAGCTTTCTTT.

This rearrangement joins TRBV14 to TRBJ2-3; perhaps TRBD1 as D (6 bases). The CDR3 covers 14 residues. The germline V gene encodes CDR1 SGHDN and CDR2 FVKESK. The V end lost 5 bases, the J end lost 6 bases, and 15 bases lay between the germline ends. The CDR3 sequence is CASSARDRTDTQYF. CDR3 bases: TGTGCCAGCAGCGCCCGAGACAGGACCGATACGCAGTATTTT. Variable domain in full (rest from reference TRBV14 and TRBJ2-3): EAGVTQFPSHSVIEKGQTVTLRCDPISGHDNLYWYRRVMGKEIKFLLHFVKESKQDESGMPNNRFLAERTGGTYSTLKVQPAELEDSGVYFCASSARDRTDTQYFGPGTRLTVL.